This record concerns one T cell receptor (beta chain) sequence. Its binding antigen is unknown. No qualities accompany the bases; no much larger clone lies one base away. This sample stems from a study of blood T cells in healthy people across ages (dated by TCRdb to the mid-2010s). At the level of the whole study: In model experiments, roughly one uniquely barcoded TCR beta cDNA molecule per two T cells was captured by template switching. Two additional independent replicas of 1 million unique cDNA reads from the same blood draw were analyzed for two donors (one aged 18 to 30 and one aged 80 or older). The donors were split into four age groups: young (average 16 years), middle-aged (39), aged (62) and long-lived (roughly 88). To avoid experimental bias, donors of different ages were distributed randomly across sequencing lanes. Using deep sequencing normalized with unique cDNA molecular identifiers, the study measured how TCR beta repertoire diversity changes with age.

The library was obtained by 5' RACE. The run used an Illumina HiSeq 2500. A second roughly 7 to 11 cycle PCR used a sample-barcoded 5' primer and a J-beta primer mix. A template-switch 5' adaptor carrying 12 random nucleotides introduced a unique molecular identifier onto each TCR beta cDNA molecule. Each sample yielded at least 3 million CDR3-containing paired-end reads. First-strand cDNA synthesis was performed from all RNA using the Mint cDNA synthesis kit, with priming by a TRBC-specific oligonucleotide. All cDNA was treated with uracil-DNA glycosylase and then went through a first 18-cycle PCR with the universal primers M1SS and BC2_uni_R. The authors processed their data as follows. For normalization, 1 million high-quality reads were randomly selected from each sample, with every read carrying a distinct molecular identifier. Reads with shared molecular identifiers were discarded instead of being binned into consensus sequences. MiTCR, run with a Q25 quality threshold and the strictest error-elimination algorithm, handled CDR3 identification, clonotype clustering and error correction. A nonparametric unseen species model using Euler transformation provided a lower-bound estimate of total TCR beta diversity. Clones were called with MiXCR by TCRdb after fastp trimmed the public reads at Q25, and only in-frame beta chains were retained. One record per CDR3 amino acid sequence lists the most common genes and DNA. TCRdb, not the authors, supplied the V and J calls. The sample profile shows 850,000 or so distinct CDR3 sequences; under 30% of them were found once. The ten largest make up 17% of the sample.

Trimming accounts for 2 bases at V and 4 bases at J, while the number of junction bases matched to no gene is 4. Via the germline V gene, CDR1 is MNHEY and CDR2 SVGAGI. The CDR3 runs 16 residues from the cysteine to the phenylalanine. Only the CDR3 portion is preserved as DNA: 48 bases, with reading frame beginning at the first base. Points the paper makes about the study in general: A strong correlation was found between observed TCR beta diversity and the percentage of naive T cells measured by flow cytometry. Bulk unsorted PBMC profiling prevented conclusive comparison of naive and antigen-experienced compartments. Observed TCR beta diversity per million T cells fell roughly linearly with age, and a significant reduction was already apparent by age around 40. Estimates of total diversity based on one million sequenced T cells were regarded as lower bounds and as underestimates. Because the CMV infection status of the donors was unknown, age-related changes in expanded clonotypes may potentially have been confounded. The long-lived group showed more naive CD4+ T cells, fewer expanded clones and increased TCR diversity than the aged group, suggesting age selection.

The donors were roughly 40 Caucasian individuals from Russia, aged about 6 to 100 years, who were systemically healthy. About 10 milliliters of peripheral blood were drawn from each donor into EDTA-treated Vacutainer tubes. Ficoll-Paque density-gradient centrifugation was used to isolate PBMCs, with at least 6.5 million per sample. Total RNA, at least 6 micrograms per sample, was extracted from PBMCs with Trizol reagent. For every donor, flow cytometry on a PBMC aliquot measured the percentage of naive CD45RAhigh/CD27high T cells. The chain is encoded by TRBV6-5 joined to TRBJ2-1, and 11 junctional nucleotides match TRBD2. Sequenced material: blood. The TCR comes from a woman older than 75 in good health. This receptor has the CDR3 CASSYRVAGGYNEQFF. The nucleotide sequence is given as TGTGCCAGCAGTTACAGGGTAGCGGGGGGGTACAATGAGCAGTTCTTC.